These 17 T cell receptor beta chains were all obtained from the same sample, sequenced in a study of identical twins. TCRdb re-derived calls from the 5' RACE reads in MiXCR, one entry per CDR3 protein. The sample has 600,000 to 700,000 distinct CDR3 sequences; 21% are singletons. The same data also went into a second study, on T cells expressing NK-cell markers.

The specimen was PBMCs. These receptors were taken from a woman aged 18-29 years in good health.

This clonotype was seen at least ten times. The V and J genes are TRBV12-3 or TRBV12-4 and TRBJ1-5; D not certain. Trimming stripped 6 bases from V and 4 bases from J, with 10 bases between. This CDR3 comprises 13 residues. The CDR3 reads CASSLTNNQPQHF. In DNA form, the CDR3 reads TGTGCCAGCAGCTTGACAAATAATCAGCCCCAGCATTTT.

This clonotype was counted only a few times. This chain joins TRBV29-1 and TRBJ1-2, with a possible D match to TRBD1 (5 bases). The CDR3 is 11 residues long. V lost 3 bases to trimming and J lost 6 bases, with 8 bases between them. The V gene's germline CDR1 is SQVTM and CDR2 ANQGSEA. Here the CDR3 DNA reads TGCAGCGTTGATGCGGGGGATGGCTACACCTTC. Translation gives CSVDAGDGYTF.

The chain links TRBV6-5 to TRBJ1-3, with D possibly being TRBD1 (5 bases). CDR1 is MNHEY and CDR2 is SVGAGI in the germline V gene. Trimming left V 3 bases short and J 0 bases short, with 9 bases between. The CDR3 is made up of 15 amino acids. CDR3 bases: TGTGCCAGCAGTTATGGGGGGGTCTCTGGAAACACCATATATTTT. Amino acid sequence: CASSYGGVSGNTIYF.

This clonotype was observed a few times. V is TRBV12-3 or TRBV12-4 and J is TRBJ1-1; no clear D. The CDR3 spans 11 residues. Deletions cut 10 bases from V and 1 base from J, with 7 bases between. CDR3 sequence (DNA): TGTGCCATTGGTCCGAACACTGAAGCTTTCTTT. This translates into CAIGPNTEAFF.

This clonotype was counted at least ten times. The chain joins TRBV12-3 or TRBV12-4 to TRBJ1-5; perhaps TRBD1 as D (5 bases). This CDR3 has 12 amino acids. V lost 3 bases to trimming and J lost 7 bases, with 7 bases between them. CDR3 coding DNA: TGTGCCAGCAGTTTTGGACAACAGCCCCAGCATTTT. This translates into CASSFGQQPQHF.

CDR3 sequence: CASSGYTNTGELFF. As DNA, the CDR3 is TGCGCCAGCTCAGGTTACACGAACACCGGGGAGCTGTTTTTT. The gene calls are TRBV10-2 and TRBJ2-2; D unclear. V was shortened by 8 bases and J by 0 bases, with 10 bases between the two germline ends. CDR1 is WSHSY, CDR2 SAAADI, per germline. The length of the CDR3 is 14 residues.

The V call is TRBV24-1, the J call TRBJ2-1; TRBD1 might be the D (6 bases). The CDR3 has 16 amino acids. Germline V gene data show CDR1 as KGHDR and CDR2 as SFDVKD. Trimming left V 2 bases short and J 8 bases short, with 18 bases between. The CDR3 DNA reads TGTGCCACCAGTGATTCGGAACAGGGTCCCTCTCATGAGCAGTTCTTC. Translating gives CATSDSEQGPSHEQFF.

This clonotype was detected many times. The rearrangement uses TRBV9 and TRBJ2-5, with 9 bases fitting TRBD2. The CDR3 has 13 residues. Germline trimming cut 0 bases from V and 7 bases from J; bases unmatched to any gene: 1. Germline assignment: CDR1 SGDLS and CDR2 YYNGEE. The CDR3 region is CASSVGSGRTQYF. The CDR3, as DNA: TGTGCCAGCAGCGTAGGTAGCGGGAGGACCCAGTACTTC. Full variable domain (outside the CDR3, taken from reference TRBV9 and TRBJ2-5): DSGVTQTPKHLITATGQRVTLRCSPRSGDLSVYWYQQSLDQGLQFLIQYYNGEERAKGNILERFSAQQFPDLHSELNLSSLELGDSALYFCASSVGSGRTQYFGPGTRLLVL.

There are a few counts of this clonotype. This chain connects TRBV7-2 to TRBJ1-1, with D possibly being TRBD1 (5 bases). Trimming removed 5 bases at V and 3 bases at J, with 10 bases between. CDR3 length: 13 residues. CDR1 is SGHTA and CDR2 is FQGNSA in the germline V gene. The DNA of the CDR3 is TGTGCCAGCAGCAAGGGGAGTTACACTGAAGCTTTCTTT. It yields the protein CASSKGSYTEAFF.

This clonotype appeared many times. The chain is built from TRBV5-1 and TRBJ1-1, with D tentatively TRBD1 (6 bases). The CDR3 contains 15 residues. In germline, CDR1 is SGHRS, CDR2 YFSETQ. V lost 3 bases, J lost 1 base, and 13 bases lay in between. The CDR3 protein is CASSSQGKGNTEAFF. Here the CDR3 DNA reads TGCGCCAGCAGCTCCCAGGGGAAGGGGAACACTGAAGCTTTCTTT.

Turning to this clonotype: One end of the junction varies from germline; a read error may be responsible. The rearrangement joins TRBV9 to TRBJ2-7; D unclear. This CDR3 has 14 residues. Germline CDR1 reads SGDLS; CDR2 reads YYNGEE. DNA for the CDR3: TGTGCCAGCAGCCCTCCCGGCGGTTCCTACGGGCAGTACTTC. It specifies CASSPPGGSYGQYF. The full variable domain, completed using reference TRBV9 and TRBJ2-7, is DSGVTQTPKHLITATGQRVTLRCSPRSGDLSVYWYQQSLDQGLQFLIQYYNGEERAKGNILERFSAQQFPDLHSELNLSSLELGDSALYFCASSPPGGSYGQYFGPGTRLTVT.

This chain uses TRBV11-2 with TRBJ2-3; D is possibly TRBD1 (5 bases). The CDR3 runs to 14 residues. Trimming removed 4 bases from V and 7 bases from J, with 15 bases in between. Looked up from germline, CDR1 is SGHAT and CDR2 is FQNNGV. The CDR3 protein is CASSSRPGLNTQYF. DNA for the CDR3: TGTGCCAGCAGCTCAAGACCAGGGTTAAATACGCAGTATTTT.

The rearrangement uses TRBV5-1 and TRBJ2-1, with TRBD2 matching over 8 bases. CDR3 length: 15 residues. The germline CDR1 and CDR2 sequences are SGHRS and YFSETQ. V lost 1 base, J lost 7 bases, and 7 bases stayed unmatched. The CDR3 DNA reads TGCGCCAGCAGCTTGACAGCGGGAGTTTTGAATGAGCAGTTCTTC. Its translation: CASSLTAGVLNEQFF.

This clonotype was found many times. The chain couples TRBV12-3 or TRBV12-4 to TRBJ1-5; no firm D call. This CDR3 region has 15 residues. The germline V and J ends were trimmed by 4 bases and 9 bases, with 19 bases remaining between them. The CDR3 DNA sequence: TGTGCCAGCAGTTCGCAACCCGCCGAATCTTCGCCCCAGCATTTT. Its translation is CASSSQPAESSPQHF.

The V call is TRBV20-1, the J call TRBJ2-1, with a tentative D call TRBD2 (5 bases). Germline V gene sequence: CDR1 DFQATT, CDR2 SNEGSKA (reference sequence). With 5 bases removed from V and 6 bases from J, the gap between germline ends came to 17 bases. The CDR3 loop spans 14 amino acids. As DNA, the CDR3 is TGCAGTGCTTTTAGCGCATCCTCGTCCAATGAGCAGTTCTTC. Protein sequence: CSAFSASSSNEQFF.

This clonotype was picked up a small number of times. V is TRBV5-5 and J is TRBJ2-5; D might be TRBD1 (6 bases). Looked up from germline, CDR1 is SGHKS and CDR2 is YYEKEE (reference sequence). The CDR3 consists of 14 residues. Trimming removed 0 bases from V and 3 bases from J, with 9 bases in between. Written as DNA, the CDR3 is TGTGCCAGCAGCTTGGGGGGGCTGGAAGAGACCCAGTACTTC. This codes for CASSLGGLEETQYF.

This clonotype was picked up a small number of times. J is TRBJ2-5 and V is TRBV7-9; D ambiguous. CDR3 length: 14 amino acids. Per the germline V gene, CDR1 is SEHNR and CDR2 is FQNEAQ (reference sequence). V lost 4 bases to trimming and J lost 1 base, with 10 bases between them. The DNA for the CDR3 is TGTGCCAGCAGCTACCTCAGCGTCCAAGAGACCCAGTACTTC. Residues: CASSYLSVQETQYF.